A selection of T cell receptor beta chains follows, all from one sample in a study of Tregs in tolerant kidney transplant recipients. TCRdb's copy holds only in-frame clones and misses some; the assay was immunoSEQ multiplex PCR. The sample records under 300,000 clones, about 86% being singletons. The sequencing sample was made of CD4+ T cells from blood. The receptor source for this set is a human donor in good health. The CDR3 runs from the conserved cysteine through the conserved F or W. The order of the fields is clone size, V gene, D gene, J gene, CDR3 protein, CDR3 DNA. The D gene is left open where the match is weak. Expanded clones get a size class; other rows say once, few or many, or leave the size out.

-	TRBV5-5	TRBD1	TRBJ2-5	CASNFGQDQETQYF	TGTGCCAGCAACTTTGGACAGGACCAAGAGACCCAGTACTTC
once	TRBV30	-	TRBJ2-7	CAWSVRGLSTYF	TGTGCCTGGAGTGTCAGGGGTCTGAGTACGTACTTC
-	TRBV5-1	-	TRBJ1-2	CASSLGIDDGYTF	TGCGCCAGCAGCTTGGGGATAGACGATGGCTACACCTTC
-	TRBV9	-	TRBJ2-2	CASSVGPYHANTGELFF	TGTGCCAGCAGCGTAGGGCCTTACCACGCGAACACCGGGGAGCTGTTTTTT
-	TRBV19	-	TRBJ2-3	CASSLVAAEVDTQYF	TGTGCCAGTAGTCTGGTAGCTGCAGAAGTAGATACGCAGTATTTT
-	TRBV19	-	TRBJ1-6	CASTVTMTGANSPLHF	TGTGCCAGTACGGTCACAATGACAGGAGCCAATTCACCCCTCCACTTT
-	TRBV7-2	-	TRBJ2-7	CASSSRTAYEQYF	TGTGCCAGCAGCTCGCGGACCGCCTACGAGCAGTACTTC
-	TRBV19	TRBD1	TRBJ1-5	CASSIVGRGGQPQHF	TGTGCCAGTAGTATAGTCGGCAGGGGGGGACAGCCCCAGCATTTT
-	TRBV9	-	TRBJ1-1	CASSPRFVGSEAFF	TGTGCCAGCAGCCCCCGCTTTGTGGGCTCTGAAGCTTTCTTT
once	TRBV11-2	-	TRBJ1-5	CASSYSNQPQHF	TGTGCCAGCAGTTACAGCAATCAGCCCCAGCATTTT
-	TRBV15	TRBD2	TRBJ2-5	CATSRYSAGEETQYF	TGTGCCACCAGCAGATACTCAGCGGGAGAAGAGACCCAGTACTTC
-	TRBV10-1	-	TRBJ2-3	CASSSPNTDTQYF	TGCGCCAGCAGTTCACCGAACACAGATACGCAGTATTTT
once	TRBV29-1	-	TRBJ1-2	CSVGGGVASSYTF	TGCAGCGTAGGCGGGGGAGTTGCGTCGAGCTACACCTTC
-	TRBV7-9	-	TRBJ2-1	CASSLAVGKSSYNEQFF	TGTGCCAGCAGCTTAGCGGTGGGGAAGAGCTCCTACAATGAGCAGTTCTTC
-	TRBV19	TRBD1	TRBJ2-7	CASRRTGLTYEQYF	TGTGCCAGTAGGAGGACAGGATTAACCTACGAGCAGTACTTC
-	TRBV11-2	TRBD2	TRBJ2-7	CASSLVSGRNYEQYF	TGTGCCAGCAGCTTAGTCAGCGGGAGGAATTACGAGCAGTACTTC
-	TRBV30	-	TRBJ2-7	CAWSGLQGSSYEQYF	TGTGCCTGGAGTGGACTCCAGGGTTCCTCCTACGAGCAGTACTTC
-	TRBV7-6	TRBD1	TRBJ1-2	CASSLQDRGGRYTF	TGTGCCAGCAGCCTCCAGGACAGGGGCGGGCGCTACACCTTC
once	TRBV4-1	TRBD1	TRBJ1-4	CASSRPRDRALEKLFF	TGCGCCAGCAGCCGACCCCGGGACAGGGCTCTTGAAAAACTGTTTTTT
-	TRBV5-1	-	TRBJ2-7	CASSLVGVVNYEQYF	TGCGCCAGCAGCTTGGTAGGGGTTGTTAACTACGAGCAGTACTTC
-	TRBV19	TRBD1	TRBJ2-7	CASSPTDRVREQYF	TGTGCCAGTAGTCCCACCGACAGGGTGCGCGAGCAGTACTTC
-	TRBV7-6	-	TRBJ1-3	CASSPSRSSGNTIYF	TGTGCCAGCAGCCCCAGCCGGAGCTCTGGAAACACCATATATTTT
-	TRBV5-4	-	TRBJ2-3	CASSPGLSTQYF	TGTGCCAGCAGCCCTGGACTTAGTACGCAGTATTTT
-	TRBV9	-	TRBJ1-2	CASSVREVRGNYGYTF	TGTGCCAGCAGCGTAAGGGAGGTCAGGGGCAACTATGGCTACACCTTC
once	TRBV7-8	-	TRBJ2-1	CASSLQGKVVF	TGTGCCAGCAGCTTACAGGGAAAGGTAGTCTTC
-	TRBV2	TRBD2	TRBJ2-1	CASSEGSGGSNEQFF	TGTGCCAGCAGTGAAGGAAGCGGGGGAAGCAATGAGCAGTTCTTC
-	TRBV19	-	TRBJ2-5	CASTRGDRETQYF	TGTGCCAGTACCCGAGGCGACAGGGAGACCCAGTACTTC
-	TRBV6-6	-	TRBJ1-2	CASSYFGQNYGYTF	TGTGCCAGCAGTTACTTCGGGCAGAACTATGGCTACACCTTC
-	TRBV11-2	-	TRBJ1-1	CASSPQRAEAFF	TGTGCCAGCAGTCCACAGAGGGCTGAAGCTTTCTTT
-	TRBV5-1	-	TRBJ2-7	CASSPRAGDYEQYF	TGCGCCAGCAGCCCCCGAGCAGGGGACTACGAGCAGTACTTC
-	TRBV5-1	-	TRBJ2-7	CASSPAGTYEQYF	TGCGCCAGCAGCCCTGCCGGCACCTACGAGCAGTACTTC
-	TRBV6-6	-	TRBJ1-2	CASSRLDWGYTF	TGTGCCAGCAGTCGGCTTGACTGGGGCTACACCTTC
-	TRBV10-3	-	TRBJ2-5	CAISTGETQYF	TGTGCCATCAGCACGGGTGAGACCCAGTACTTC
-	TRBV6-5	-	TRBJ1-2	CASSRQNYGYTF	TGTGCCAGCAGCAGGCAAAACTATGGCTACACCTTC
-	TRBV14	-	TRBJ1-5	CASSPAGAPQPQHF	TGTGCCAGCAGCCCCGCGGGGGCACCTCAGCCCCAGCATTTT
-	TRBV5-1	TRBD1	TRBJ2-5	CASSMTGVETQYF	TGCGCCAGCAGCATGACAGGGGTTGAGACCCAGTACTTC
-	TRBV12-5	TRBD1	TRBJ2-1	CASRLTGGHEQFF	TGTGCTAGTCGGCTAACAGGGGGCCATGAGCAGTTCTTC
-	TRBV7-9	-	TRBJ1-2	CASSLAGPQASGYTF	TGTGCCAGCAGCTTAGCGGGCCCTCAAGCTAGCGGCTACACCTTC
-	TRBV19	-	TRBJ1-3	CASSNPGRGISGNTIYF	TGTGCCAGTAGTAACCCGGGACGGGGAATCTCTGGAAACACCATATATTTT
few	TRBV4-2	-	TRBJ1-1	CASSLWTANLNTEAFF	TGTGCCAGCAGCCTTTGGACAGCAAATTTGAACACTGAAGCTTTCTTT
-	TRBV6-1	TRBD2	TRBJ2-1	CASSEWGAGDRQFF	TGTGCCAGCAGTGAATGGGGAGCGGGAGACAGGCAGTTCTTC
-	TRBV30	TRBD1	TRBJ1-3	CALDRGLGNTIYF	TGTGCCTTGGACAGGGGGCTAGGAAACACCATATATTTT
once	TRBV7-9	TRBD1	TRBJ1-4	CASSFSQGGGEKLFF	TGTGCCAGCAGCTTTAGTCAGGGGGGCGGTGAAAAACTGTTTTTT
once	TRBV7-2	-	TRBJ1-6	CASSLGTGPSF	TGTGCCAGCAGCTTAGGTACAGGGCCTTCCTTT
-	TRBV11-2	TRBD1	TRBJ2-6	CASSFSWTGSFSGANVLTF	TGTGCCAGCAGCTTCTCCTGGACAGGGTCTTTTTCTGGGGCCAACGTCCTGACTTTC
-	TRBV15	-	TRBJ1-5	CATSRSPESPQHF	TGTGCCACCAGCAGAAGTCCAGAGAGCCCCCAGCATTTT
-	TRBV2	TRBD1	TRBJ1-6	CASSGQGARDSPLHF	TGTGCCAGCAGTGGACAGGGGGCGCGGGATTCACCCCTCCACTTT